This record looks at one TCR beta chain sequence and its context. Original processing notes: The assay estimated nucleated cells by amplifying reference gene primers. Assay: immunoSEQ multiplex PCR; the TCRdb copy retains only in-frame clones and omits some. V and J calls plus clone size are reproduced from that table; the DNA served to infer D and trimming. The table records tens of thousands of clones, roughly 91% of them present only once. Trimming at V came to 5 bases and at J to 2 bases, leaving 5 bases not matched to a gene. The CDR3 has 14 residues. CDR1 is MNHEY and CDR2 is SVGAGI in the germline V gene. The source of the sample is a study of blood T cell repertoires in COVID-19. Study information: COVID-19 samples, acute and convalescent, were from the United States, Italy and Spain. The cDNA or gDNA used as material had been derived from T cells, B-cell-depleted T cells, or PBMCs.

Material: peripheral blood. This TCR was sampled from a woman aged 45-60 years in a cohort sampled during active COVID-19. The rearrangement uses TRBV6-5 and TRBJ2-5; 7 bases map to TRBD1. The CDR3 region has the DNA TGTGCCAGCAGTCAACCGGGACAGCAAGAGACCCAGTACTTC. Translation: CASSQPGQQETQYF.